The 2 T cell receptor beta chains below were found in one sample sequenced in a study of CD8+CD57+ T cells in acquired aplastic anemia. Profiling that covered TCR beta VDJ and CDR3 relied on genomic DNA as its template. TCRdb independently ran MiXCR on the reads; one entry per CDR3 protein. The data contain 400,000 to 500,000 distinct CDR3 sequences, about 70% of them singletons. What was sequenced was sorted CD4+, CD8+, or CD8+CD57+ T cells (not recorded which) from PBMCs. The source of these receptors is a human donor in good health, serving as a control.

With regard to this clonotype: The junction departs from germline at one end; a sequencing error may be responsible. The rearrangement uses TRBV2 and TRBJ1-6; D not resolved. The CDR3 loop spans 14 amino acids. CDR1 SNHLY and CDR2 FYNNEI come from the germline V gene. CDR3 nucleotides: TGTGCCAGCACCTTCACGGGGTTCAGTACTCCCCTCCTCTTT. Its translation: CASTFTGFSTPLLF.

The J gene is TRBJ2-7, the V gene TRBV7-2; possibly TRBD1 for D (6 bases). Germline lookup yields CDR1 SGHTA and CDR2 FQGNSA. This CDR3 has 14 residues. Between the trimmed V and J ends, which lost 4 bases and 12 bases, there was a span of 22 bases. The CDR3 here is CASSSLRGSSVLYF. CDR3 nucleotides: TGTGCCAGCAGCTCACTCAGGGGCTCCTCCGTGCTGTACTTC.